A single sample gave rise to the 15 T cell receptor beta chains below, sequenced in a study of radiation and T cells in renal cell carcinoma. The table came from immunoSEQ multiplex PCR; TCRdb's copy has only in-frame clones and leaves some out. The table records 100,000 to 150,000 clones, around nine tenths of them present only once. As to time point: blood 2 weeks post-SBRT. As to treatment: 15 Gy SBRT to primary tumor, nephrectomy 4 weeks later. This specimen consisted of blood, obtained from a patient whose treatment included radiotherapy and nephrectomy. These receptors were collected from a woman in her 70s with renal cell carcinoma.

V usage is TRBV30 and J usage is TRBJ2-7; 9 bases map to TRBD1. The CDR3 is 14 amino acids. Germline V gene lookup returns CDR1 GTSNPN and CDR2 SVGIG (reference sequence). V was pared by 3 bases and J by 0 bases, with 3 bases of the junction left unmatched. The CDR3 sequence: CAWRRTGASYEQYF. Written as DNA, the CDR3 is TGTGCCTGGAGGAGGACAGGGGCCTCCTACGAGCAGTACTTC.

V is TRBV10-1 and J is TRBJ2-7; 9 bases are a match to TRBD2. CDR3 length: 19 residues. Germline V CDR1 and CDR2: WNHNN, SYGVQD (reference sequence). V shed 2 bases, J shed 5 bases, and the junction held 19 bases outside the gene matches. CDR3 sequence: CASSEPLGLAASSRHEQYF. The CDR3 bases are TGCGCCAGCAGTGAGCCCCTGGGACTAGCAGCCTCCTCTCGACACGAGCAGTACTTC.

The J gene is TRBJ1-5, the V gene TRBV6-1, with a tentative D call TRBD1 (6 bases). Germline lookup yields CDR1 MNHNS and CDR2 SASEGT. V gave up 1 base and J gave up 7 bases, with 14 bases separating them. The CDR3 runs 15 residues. The CDR3: CASSEDTGFGQPQHF. CDR3 sequence (DNA): TGTGCCAGCAGTGAAGACACAGGGTTTGGGCAGCCCCAGCATTTT.

This chain connects TRBV2 to TRBJ1-5, with D uncertain. The CDR3 extends over 13 amino acids. The germline V gene encodes CDR1 SNHLY and CDR2 FYNNEI. Between the trimmed V and J ends, which lost 6 bases and 4 bases, there was a span of 10 bases. The CDR3 nucleotides are TGTGCCAGCAGGATCCGCTCGAATCAGCCCCAGCATTTT. Translated, it gives CASRIRSNQPQHF.

The rearrangement links TRBV7-3 to TRBJ1-5, with unresolved D. Trimming shortened V by 0 bases and J by 1 base, and 1 base separated the two germline ends. Germline-derived CDR1 and CDR2 are SGHTA and FQGTGA. The CDR3 extends over 13 amino acids. CDR3 in DNA: TGTGCCAGCAGCTTAACCAGCAATCAGCCCCAGCATTTT. Its protein is CASSLTSNQPQHF.

This clone was picked up one time. The rearrangement uses TRBV5-4 and TRBJ2-1, with TRBD2 matching over 9 bases. V shed 1 base and J 2 bases; nucleotides not matched to a gene: 4. CDR3 length equals 16 residues. CDR1 is SGHNT and CDR2 is YYREEE in the germline V gene (reference sequence). The CDR3 sequence is CASSLFGGGAYNEQFF. As DNA, the CDR3 is TGTGCCAGCAGCTTGTTCGGCGGGGGGGCCTACAATGAGCAGTTCTTC.

The chain employs TRBV5-1 and TRBJ2-4; 12 bases match TRBD1. The V gene's germline CDR1 is SGHRS and CDR2 YFSETQ. V trimming: 6 bases; J trimming: 4 bases; junction bases outside the gene matches: 8. This CDR3 is 16 amino acids long. CDR3 region: CASTMGQGADKNIQYF. CDR3 sequence (DNA): TGCGCCAGCACAATGGGACAGGGGGCTGATAAAAACATTCAGTACTTC. The variable domain in full, completed from reference TRBV5-1 and TRBJ2-4, reads KAGVTQTPRYLIKTRGQQVTLSCSPISGHRSVSWYQQTPGQGLQFLFEYFSETQRNKGNFPGRFSGRQFSNSRSEMNVSTLELGDSALYLCASTMGQGADKNIQYFGAGTRLSVL.

This chain uses TRBV11-3 with TRBJ2-7; 7 bases match TRBD1. This CDR3 is 16 amino acids long. Germline assignment: CDR1 SGHNT and CDR2 YENEEA. Losses at the gene ends were 0 bases for V and 3 bases for J; bases not matched to a gene: 8. The CDR3 sequence is CASSLDGLQGLYEQYF. CDR3 in DNA: TGTGCCAGCAGCTTAGATGGTTTACAGGGGCTCTACGAGCAGTACTTC.

The chain links TRBV30 to TRBJ1-5; TRBD1 might be the D (5 bases). CDR1 is GTSNPN, CDR2 SVGIG, per germline (reference sequence). The CDR3 has 14 amino acids. Trimming shortened V by 3 bases and J by 8 bases, and 17 bases separated the two germline ends. CDR3 coding DNA: TGTGCCTGGAGGGGCGCCAGGGAAACGGAGCCCCAGCATTTT. Translation: CAWRGARETEPQHF.

The genes are TRBV9 and TRBJ1-3, with TRBD1 as a possible D gene (5 bases). Trimming took off 2 bases at V and 0 bases at J, with 12 bases between the two ends. The CDR3 has 16 amino acids. Germline V gene sequence: CDR1 SGDLS, CDR2 YYNGEE. The CDR3 DNA is TGTGCCAGCAGCGTTAGCCGGGGGGACTCTGGAAACACCATATATTTT. Translating it yields CASSVSRGDSGNTIYF.

The V and J genes are TRBV7-9 and TRBJ2-1; TRBD1 aligns across 7 bases. With 3 bases clipped from V and 3 bases from J, the junction kept 5 bases outside the gene matches. Germline V CDR1 and CDR2: SEHNR, FQNEAQ (reference sequence). The CDR3 is 15 amino acids. CDR3 coding DNA: TGTGCCAGCAGCTTCGGGGCAGGGGGCTACAATGAGCAGTTCTTC. The encoded protein is CASSFGAGGYNEQFF.

The chain employs TRBV4-1 and TRBJ2-1; 8 bases are a match to TRBD1. Germline CDR1 reads MGHRA; CDR2 reads YSYEKL. Germline trimming cut 5 bases from V and 2 bases from J; bases unmatched to any gene: 5. The CDR3 runs 15 residues. CDR3 residues: CASSEQGGTYNEQFF. DNA of the CDR3: TGCGCCAGCAGCGAACAGGGGGGTACCTACAATGAGCAGTTCTTC.

This chain uses TRBV11-1 with TRBJ2-2; D may match TRBD1 or TRBD2 (5 bases each). CDR1 and CDR2 (germline): SGHAT, FQDESV (reference sequence). This CDR3 is 17 amino acids long. Trimming removed 5 bases at V and 0 bases at J, with 16 bases between. The CDR3 protein is CASSRPRDAANTGELFF. As DNA, the CDR3 is TGTGCCAGCAGCCGCCCCCGGGACGCCGCGAACACCGGGGAGCTGTTTTTT.

The rearrangement joins TRBV7-2 to TRBJ2-7; D is possibly TRBD1 (5 bases). CDR1 and CDR2 from the germline V gene are SGHTA and FQGNSA. Trimming left V 5 bases short and J 2 bases short, with 7 bases between. The CDR3 extends over 12 amino acids. The CDR3 loop is CASSLTAYEQYF. The CDR3 region has the DNA TGTGCCAGCAGCCTGACAGCCTACGAGCAGTACTTC.

This chain links TRBV11-1 with TRBJ2-1; 7 nucleotides match TRBD1. The CDR3 consists of 14 residues. Germline values: CDR1 SGHAT, CDR2 FQDESV (reference sequence). V was clipped by 5 bases and J by 9 bases; unmatched bases: 10. CDR3 amino acids: CASSLRYRDSEQFF. Here the CDR3 DNA reads TGTGCCAGCAGCCTAAGATACCGGGACAGTGAGCAGTTCTTC.